Following are 9 T cell receptor beta chains from one sample sequenced in a study of cytomegalovirus exposure and HLA in healthy donors (dated by TCRdb to about 2017). The library was generated by the immunoSEQ multiplex PCR assay. TCRdb carries this immuneACCESS record with in-frame sequences only. Its versions omit some clonotypes, under half of them owing to an unresolved V gene in the studies checked, with the rest unexplained. The sample table shows about 160,000 clones, and about 90% are seen once. The ten most abundant clones make up 4.2% of the sample. Sequenced sample: PBMCs. The receptors come from a man aged 18-30 years in good health and CMV-seropositive.

The V and J genes are TRBV2 and TRBJ2-2, with 8 bases matching TRBD1. This CDR3 has 15 residues. Germline assignment: CDR1 SNHLY and CDR2 FYNNEI. Losses at the gene ends were 6 bases for V and 7 bases for J; bases not matched to a gene: 10. The CDR3 reads CASSVEGQGGGELFF. The CDR3 DNA follows: TGTGCCAGCAGCGTAGAAGGACAGGGTGGCGGGGAGCTGTTTTTT.

This CDR3 reads CASSDRGLYEQYF. The CDR3 nucleotides read TGTGCCAGCAGTGACAGGGGGCTCTACGAGCAGTACTTC. This chain connects TRBV2 to TRBJ2-7; 8 positions agree with TRBD1. The germline V gene encodes CDR1 SNHLY and CDR2 FYNNEI. The CDR3 is 13 amino acids. V lost 3 bases and J lost 3; bases outside the gene matches: 1.

The chain recombines TRBV5-1 with TRBJ2-3; D is unclear. Germline loops: CDR1 SGHRS, CDR2 YFSETQ. V was shortened by 4 bases and J by 5 bases, with 11 bases between the two germline ends. The CDR3 has 13 residues. The CDR3 coding sequence is TGCGCCAGCAGCCCCTCGTCCGGAGATACGCAGTATTTT. It is translated as CASSPSSGDTQYF.

The chain couples TRBV5-6 to TRBJ2-1; weak D call: TRBD1 (6 bases). Trimming left V 2 bases short and J 1 base short, with 10 bases between. The CDR3 is 15 amino acids. The germline CDR1 and CDR2 sequences are SGHDT and YYEEEE. The CDR3 is CASSLGGLSYNEQFF. CDR3 coding DNA: TGTGCCAGCAGCTTAGGGGGTCTTTCCTACAATGAGCAGTTCTTC. Variable domain in full (rest from reference TRBV5-6 and TRBJ2-1): DAGVTQSPTHLIKTRGQQVTLRCSPKSGHDTVSWYQQALGQGPQFIFQYYEEEERQRGNFPDRFSGHQFPNYSSELNVNALLLGDSALYLCASSLGGLSYNEQFFGPGTRLTVL.

This clone was seen just once. V gene TRBV6-1 combines with J gene TRBJ2-2; TRBD1 matches at 7 bases. CDR3 length: 15 amino acids. The V gene's germline CDR1 is MNHNS and CDR2 SASEGT. V shed 2 bases, J shed 5 bases, and the junction held 5 bases outside the gene matches. Here the CDR3 reads CASSEITGVTGELFF. The CDR3 DNA sequence: TGTGCCAGCAGTGAAATCACAGGGGTAACCGGGGAGCTGTTTTTT.

This chain links TRBV6-1 with TRBJ1-5, with TRBD1 identical over 8 bases. J lost 4 bases, V lost 4 bases, and 6 bases had no gene match. CDR1 and CDR2 (germline): MNHNS, SASEGT. The CDR3 runs 15 residues. The CDR3 sequence is CASSATGVVNQPQHF. CDR3 in DNA: TGTGCCAGCAGTGCGACAGGGGTGGTAAATCAGCCCCAGCATTTT.

The rearrangement uses TRBV6-7 and TRBJ2-3; 12 bases line up with TRBD2. TRBV6-7 is an ORF; its function is uncertain. With 8 bases clipped from V and 6 bases from J, the junction kept 6 bases outside the gene matches. The CDR3 length is 14 residues. The CDR3 DNA is TGTGCCAGCCCTCCTAGCGGGAGGGCTGATACGCAGTATTTT. The encoded protein is CASPPSGRADTQYF.

The chain employs TRBV7-2 and TRBJ2-7, with TRBD2 matching 10 bases. Unmatched junction bases numbered 3, after V lost 1 base and J lost 0 bases. From germline, CDR1 is SGHTA and CDR2 FQGNSA. CDR3 length: 16 residues. This chain's CDR3 is CASSLESSGSSYEQYF. The CDR3 DNA follows: TGTGCCAGCAGCTTAGAGTCTAGCGGGAGCTCCTACGAGCAGTACTTC.

This clone occurred once. The gene calls are TRBV21-1 and TRBJ2-7; TRBD1 is the table's D call, not checked against the DNA. TRBV21-1 is a recognized pseudogene. The length of the CDR3 is 13 residues. In DNA, the CDR3 is TGTGCCAGCAGAACAGGCGAGGCCTACGAGCAGTACTTC. This translates into CASRTGEAYEQYF.